This record covers a single TCR beta chain. Its specificity is unknown. The second PCR ran roughly 6 to 11 cycles with a sample-barcoded 5' primer and J-beta primers. TCRdb ran MiXCR on the 5' RACE reads and lists one entry per CDR3 protein. The sample lists nearly 1 million distinct CDR3 sequences, roughly 47% seen once, with 20% to 25% in the top ten. The sample belongs to a study of blood T cells in healthy people across ages. Study-wide findings and caveats: With unsorted PBMCs, a conclusive comparison of naive versus antigen-experienced cells was not possible.

The CDR3 loop spans 12 amino acids. The germline gives CDR1 DFQATT, CDR2 SNEGSKA (reference sequence). The sample consisted of blood. The receptor was isolated from a woman in her sixties in good health. V is TRBV20-1 and J is TRBJ2-5; D may be TRBD1 (6 bases). The J call may be wrong; the DNA end is better matched by TRBJ2-7. The CDR3 DNA sequence: TGCAGTGCTAGCAACAGGGACTACGAGCAGTACTTC. It yields the protein CSASNRDYEQYF.